This passage covers 14 T cell receptor beta chains from one sample sequenced in a study of T cell responses to AZD1222 COVID-19 vaccine. Only in-frame clones appear in the TCRdb table, and some are missing; sequencing was by immunoSEQ multiplex PCR. This sample has around 99,000 clones; approximately 90% occur once, and the top ten carry approximately 4.8%. The sample was peripheral blood, taken 28 days after the second AZD1222 dose. The receptors stem from an adult who received the AZD1222 COVID-19 vaccine.

This clone was counted between two and nine times. The chain links TRBV28 to TRBJ1-6; D is perhaps TRBD1 (6 bases). V lost 6 bases and J 7 bases, leaving 16 bases between the germline ends. Germline V lookup: CDR1 MDHEN, CDR2 SYDVKM. The CDR3 covers 15 residues. CDR3 coding DNA: TGTGCCAGCAGCTTTCACGACAGGCAGAATTCACCCCTCCACTTT. This encodes CASSFHDRQNSPLHF.

The V and J genes are TRBV18 and TRBJ2-6, with unresolved D. This CDR3 comprises 16 residues. V was pared by 0 bases and J by 2 bases, with 8 bases between. The germline gives CDR1 KGHSH, CDR2 LQKENI. The CDR3 loop reads CASSPPGSTGANVLTF. The CDR3 DNA follows: TGTGCCAGCTCACCACCGGGGTCGACTGGGGCCAACGTCCTGACTTTC.

V usage is TRBV29-1 and J usage is TRBJ1-1; D is perhaps TRBD1 (5 bases). Per germline, CDR1 SQVTM and CDR2 ANQGSEA. Trimming took off 4 bases at V and 5 bases at J, with 14 bases between the two ends. The length of the CDR3 is 13 residues. CDR3 nucleotides: TGCAGCGTTGGTTTAGGGGCGAGTACTGAAGCTTTCTTT. It specifies CSVGLGASTEAFF.

J is TRBJ2-2 and V is TRBV5-6; 8 bases line up with TRBD1. Germline-derived CDR1 and CDR2 are SGHDT and YYEEEE. CDR3 length: 16 residues. Unmatched junction bases numbered 10, after V lost 3 bases and J lost 6 bases. CDR3 bases: TGTGCCAGCAGCTCGGTAGACAGGGGAGTCGCCGGGGAGCTGTTTTTT. Its translation: CASSSVDRGVAGELFF. The whole variable domain, filled in from reference TRBV5-6 and TRBJ2-2, reads DAGVTQSPTHLIKTRGQQVTLRCSPKSGHDTVSWYQQALGQGPQFIFQYYEEEERQRGNFPDRFSGHQFPNYSSELNVNALLLGDSALYLCASSSVDRGVAGELFFGEGSRLTVL.

The chain joins TRBV21-1 to TRBJ2-2; the table's D call of TRBD2 was not tested on the DNA. TRBV21-1 has pseudogene status. The CDR3 runs to 13 residues. CDR3 DNA: TGTGCCAGCAGCAAAGGAGGAACCGGGGAGCTGTTTTTT. It yields the protein CASSKGGTGELFF.

The V call is TRBV7-8, the J call TRBJ2-7; TRBD1 aligns across 9 bases. With 6 bases clipped from V and 3 bases from J, the junction kept 3 bases outside the gene matches. CDR1 and CDR2 (germline): SGHVS, FQNEAQ. CDR3 length: 13 amino acids. The CDR3 coding sequence is TGTGCCAGCAGATCGGACAGGGGCTACGAGCAGTACTTC. Protein product: CASRSDRGYEQYF.

The V call is TRBV19, the J call TRBJ1-3; D is undetermined. In germline, CDR1 is LNHDA, CDR2 SQIVND (reference sequence). V was cut by 3 bases and J by 0 bases, with 9 bases left in between. The CDR3 loop spans 15 amino acids. The CDR3 loop is CASSMGSLSGNTIYF. The CDR3 region has the DNA TGTGCCAGTAGTATGGGAAGCCTCTCTGGAAACACCATATATTTT.

This clone is a singleton in its sample. The J gene is TRBJ1-1, the V gene TRBV9; 7 bases are a match to TRBD1. Germline V CDR1 and CDR2: SGDLS, YYNGEE. The CDR3 is 13 residues long. Trimming took 2 bases from V and 5 from J; bases not matched to a gene: 3. This CDR3 is CASSVTGRTEAFF. In nucleotides, the CDR3 is TGTGCCAGCAGCGTGACAGGGCGGACTGAAGCTTTCTTT. The full variable domain, completed using reference TRBV9 and TRBJ1-1, is DSGVTQTPKHLITATGQRVTLRCSPRSGDLSVYWYQQSLDQGLQFLIQYYNGEERAKGNILERFSAQQFPDLHSELNLSSLELGDSALYFCASSVTGRTEAFFGQGTRLTVV.

The chain combines TRBV18 with TRBJ1-4, with a possible D match to TRBD1 (5 bases). Trimming removed 3 bases at V and 0 bases at J, with 8 bases between. Germline V CDR1 and CDR2: KGHSH, LQKENI. The CDR3 runs to 15 residues. The CDR3 here is CASSPSTATNEKLFF. The CDR3 nucleotides are TGTGCCAGCTCACCCTCGACAGCAACTAATGAAAAACTGTTTTTT. The full variable domain, completed using reference TRBV18 and TRBJ1-4, is NAGVMQNPRHLVRRRGQEARLRCSPMKGHSHVYWYRQLPEEGLKFMVYLQKENIIDESGMPKERFSAEFPKEGPSILRIQQVVRGDSAAYFCASSPSTATNEKLFFGSGTQLSVL.

The chain uses TRBV5-4 and TRBJ1-3; the D is unclear. Trimming removed 5 bases at V and 4 bases at J, with 4 bases between. Germline loops: CDR1 SGHNT, CDR2 YYREEE (reference sequence). The CDR3 is 11 amino acids. CDR3 sequence: CASRGGNTIYF. In DNA form, the CDR3 reads TGTGCCAGCAGAGGGGGAAACACCATATATTTT.

J is TRBJ2-5 and V is TRBV7-3, with D perhaps matching TRBD2 (7 bases). Germline CDR1 SGHTA, CDR2 FQGTGA. The CDR3 is 13 residues long. V was shortened by 5 bases and J by 4 bases, with 11 bases between the two germline ends. CDR3 sequence: CASSPGGGETQYF. CDR3 DNA: TGTGCCAGCAGCCCGGGGGGCGGAGAGACCCAGTACTTC.

This chain links TRBV5-4 with TRBJ1-1; D not resolved. The length of the CDR3 is 13 residues. V dropped 4 bases and J dropped 1 base, with 8 bases sitting between them. Germline V gene lookup returns CDR1 SGHNT and CDR2 YYREEE (reference sequence). In nucleotides, the CDR3 is TGTGCCAGCAGCCCCGTAGGGAACACTGAAGCTTTCTTT. Protein product: CASSPVGNTEAFF. The full variable domain, with the rest looked up from reference TRBV5-4 and TRBJ1-1, is ETGVTQSPTHLIKTRGQQVTLRCSSQSGHNTVSWYQQALGQGPQFIFQYYREEENGRGNFPPRFSGLQFPNYSSELNVNALELDDSALYLCASSPVGNTEAFFGQGTRLTVV.

V and J are TRBV6-5 and TRBJ2-5, with D tentatively TRBD1 or TRBD2 (5 bases each). The germline V gene has CDR1 MNHEY and CDR2 SVGAGI. Trimming removed 5 bases from V and 5 bases from J, with 12 bases in between. This CDR3 region has 13 residues. CDR3 region: CASSIREGETQYF. CDR3 DNA sequence: TGTGCCAGCAGTATTAGAGAGGGGGAGACCCAGTACTTC.

V and J are TRBV12-3 or TRBV12-4 and TRBJ2-7, with D possibly being TRBD2 (5 bases). The CDR3 is 12 residues long. The ends were cut back, 8 bases at V and 2 bases at J, with 10 bases in the middle. DNA of the CDR3: TGTGCCAGCGGCGGAGGCCCCTACGAGCAGTACTTC. It yields the protein CASGGGPYEQYF.